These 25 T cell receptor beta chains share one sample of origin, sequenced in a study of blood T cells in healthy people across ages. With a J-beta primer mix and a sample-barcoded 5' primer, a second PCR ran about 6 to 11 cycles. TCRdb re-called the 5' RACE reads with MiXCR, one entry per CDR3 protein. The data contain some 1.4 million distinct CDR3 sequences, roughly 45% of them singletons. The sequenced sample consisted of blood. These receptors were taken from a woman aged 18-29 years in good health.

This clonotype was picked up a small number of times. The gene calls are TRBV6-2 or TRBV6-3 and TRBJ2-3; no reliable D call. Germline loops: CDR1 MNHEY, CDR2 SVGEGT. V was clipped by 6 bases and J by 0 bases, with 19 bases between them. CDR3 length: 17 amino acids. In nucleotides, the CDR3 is TGTGCCAGCAGGCCCTGGTCCTCCGGATCTAGCACAGATACGCAGTATTTT. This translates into CASRPWSSGSSTDTQYF.

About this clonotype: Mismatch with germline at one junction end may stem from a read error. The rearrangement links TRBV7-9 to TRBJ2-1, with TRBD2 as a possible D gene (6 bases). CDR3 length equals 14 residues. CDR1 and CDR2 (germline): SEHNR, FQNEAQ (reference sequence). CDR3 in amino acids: CATSIGRPSYEQFF. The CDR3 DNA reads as TGTGCCACCAGCATAGGGAGGCCTTCCTACGAGCAGTTCTTC.

CDR3 nucleotide sequence: TGTGCCAGCCTGAGGGGGGGTCTTGAAGCTTTCTTT. Translation: CASLRGGLEAFF. This sequence joins TRBV12-3 or TRBV12-4 and TRBJ1-1; a weak D match, TRBD1 (6 bases). Deletions cut 8 bases from V and 7 bases from J, with 14 bases between. CDR3 length: 12 amino acids.

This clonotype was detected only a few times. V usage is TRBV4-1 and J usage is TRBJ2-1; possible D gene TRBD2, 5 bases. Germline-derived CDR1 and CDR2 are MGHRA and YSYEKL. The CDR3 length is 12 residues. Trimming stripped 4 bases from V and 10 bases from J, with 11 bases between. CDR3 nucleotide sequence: TGCGCCAGCAGCCCGCCGCCGGGGGAGCAGTTCTTC. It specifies CASSPPPGEQFF.

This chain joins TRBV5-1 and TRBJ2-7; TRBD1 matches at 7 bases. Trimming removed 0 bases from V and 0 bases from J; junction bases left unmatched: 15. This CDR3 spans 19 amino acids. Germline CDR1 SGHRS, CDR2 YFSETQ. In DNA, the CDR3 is TGCGCCAGCAGCTTGGGGCCCTCAACGGGGACAGCCTACTCCTACGAGCAGTACTTC. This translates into CASSLGPSTGTAYSYEQYF. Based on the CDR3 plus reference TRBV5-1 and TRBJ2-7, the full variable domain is KAGVTQTPRYLIKTRGQQVTLSCSPISGHRSVSWYQQTPGQGLQFLFEYFSETQRNKGNFPGRFSGRQFSNSRSEMNVSTLELGDSALYLCASSLGPSTGTAYSYEQYFGPGTRLTVT.

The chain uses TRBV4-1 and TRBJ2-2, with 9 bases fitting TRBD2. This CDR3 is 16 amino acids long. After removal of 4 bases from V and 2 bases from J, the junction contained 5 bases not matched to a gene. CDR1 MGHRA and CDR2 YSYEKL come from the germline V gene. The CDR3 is CASSPRTSVNTGELFF. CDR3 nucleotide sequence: TGCGCCAGCAGCCCCCGGACTAGCGTTAACACCGGGGAGCTGTTTTTT.

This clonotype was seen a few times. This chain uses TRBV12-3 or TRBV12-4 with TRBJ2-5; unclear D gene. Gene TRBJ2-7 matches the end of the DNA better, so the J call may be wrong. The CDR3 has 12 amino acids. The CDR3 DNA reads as TGTGCCAGCAGTTTACGATCCCGCGAGCAGTACTTC. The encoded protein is CASSLRSREQYF.

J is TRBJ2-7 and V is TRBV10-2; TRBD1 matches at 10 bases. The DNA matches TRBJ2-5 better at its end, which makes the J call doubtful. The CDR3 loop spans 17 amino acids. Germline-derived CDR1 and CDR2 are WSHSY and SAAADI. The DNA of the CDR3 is TGCGCCAGCAGTGAGAAATTTAGGGACAGGGGTGGAGAGACCCAGTACTTC. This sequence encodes CASSEKFRDRGGETQYF.

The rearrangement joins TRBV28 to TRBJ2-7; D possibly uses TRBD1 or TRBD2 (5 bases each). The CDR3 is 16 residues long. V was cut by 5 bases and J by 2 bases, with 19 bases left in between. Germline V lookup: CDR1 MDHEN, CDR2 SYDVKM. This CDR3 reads CASSLTPGTDPYEQYF. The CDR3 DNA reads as TGTGCCAGCAGTCTCACCCCCGGGACGGATCCCTACGAGCAGTACTTC.

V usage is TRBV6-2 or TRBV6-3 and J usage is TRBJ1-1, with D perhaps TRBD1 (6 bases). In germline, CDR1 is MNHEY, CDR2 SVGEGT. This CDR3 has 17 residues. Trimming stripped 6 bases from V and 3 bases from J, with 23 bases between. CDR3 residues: CASRLKRDKSWDTEAFF. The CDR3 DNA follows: TGTGCCAGCAGACTCAAACGGGACAAATCTTGGGACACTGAAGCTTTCTTT.

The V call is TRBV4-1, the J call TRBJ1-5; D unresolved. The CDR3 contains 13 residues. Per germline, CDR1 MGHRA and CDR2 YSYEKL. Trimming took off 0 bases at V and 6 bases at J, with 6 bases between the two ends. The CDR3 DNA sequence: TGCGCCAGCAGCCAAGAATTCAGTCAGCCCCAGCATTTT. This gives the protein CASSQEFSQPQHF.

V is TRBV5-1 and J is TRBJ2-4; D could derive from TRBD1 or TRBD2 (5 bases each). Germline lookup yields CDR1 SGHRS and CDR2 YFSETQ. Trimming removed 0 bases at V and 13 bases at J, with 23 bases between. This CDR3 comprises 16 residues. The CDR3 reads CASSLELSGKGIEQYF. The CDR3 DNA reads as TGCGCCAGCAGCTTGGAACTAAGCGGAAAGGGGATTGAGCAGTACTTC.

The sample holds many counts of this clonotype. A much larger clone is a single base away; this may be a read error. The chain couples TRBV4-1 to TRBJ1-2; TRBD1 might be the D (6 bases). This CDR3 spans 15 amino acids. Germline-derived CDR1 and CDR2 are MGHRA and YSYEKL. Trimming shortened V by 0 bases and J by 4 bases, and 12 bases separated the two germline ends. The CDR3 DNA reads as TGCGCCAGCAGCCAAGATGGTGGGGGCCTCTATGGCTACACCTTC. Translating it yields CASSQDGGGLYGYTF.

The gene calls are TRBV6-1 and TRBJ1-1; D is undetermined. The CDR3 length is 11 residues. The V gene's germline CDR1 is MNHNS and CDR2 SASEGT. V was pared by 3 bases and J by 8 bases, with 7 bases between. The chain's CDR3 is CASSEGNEAFF. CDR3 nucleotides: TGTGCCAGCAGTGAGGGCAACGAAGCTTTCTTT.

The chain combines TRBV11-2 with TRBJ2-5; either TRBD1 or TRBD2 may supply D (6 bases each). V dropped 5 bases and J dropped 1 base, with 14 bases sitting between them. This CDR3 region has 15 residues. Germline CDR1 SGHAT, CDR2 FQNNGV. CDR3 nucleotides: TGTGCCAGCAGCCAGACCGGGGGCCCCCAAGAGACCCAGTACTTC. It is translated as CASSQTGGPQETQYF.

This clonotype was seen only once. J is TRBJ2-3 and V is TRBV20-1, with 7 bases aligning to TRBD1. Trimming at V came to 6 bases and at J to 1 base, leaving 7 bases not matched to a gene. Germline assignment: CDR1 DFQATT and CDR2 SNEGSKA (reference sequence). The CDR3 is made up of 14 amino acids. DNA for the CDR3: TGCAGTGCCCAAGGACAGGACGGCACAGATACGCAGTATTTT. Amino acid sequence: CSAQGQDGTDTQYF.

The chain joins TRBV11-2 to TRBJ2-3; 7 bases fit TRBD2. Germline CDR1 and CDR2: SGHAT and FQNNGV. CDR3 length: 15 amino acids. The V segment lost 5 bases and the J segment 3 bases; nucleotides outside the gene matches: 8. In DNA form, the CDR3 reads TGTGCCAGCAGCCGAGCGGGAAGGGGTACAGATACGCAGTATTTT. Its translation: CASSRAGRGTDTQYF.

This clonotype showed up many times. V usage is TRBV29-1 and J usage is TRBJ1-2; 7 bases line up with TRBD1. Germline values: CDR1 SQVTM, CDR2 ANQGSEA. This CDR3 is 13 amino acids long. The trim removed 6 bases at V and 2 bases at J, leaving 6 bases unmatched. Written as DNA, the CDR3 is TGCAGCGTCGAACCAGGGGGGAACTATGGCTACACCTTC. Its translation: CSVEPGGNYGYTF. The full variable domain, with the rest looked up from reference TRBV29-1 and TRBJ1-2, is SAVISQKPSRDICQRGTSLTIQCQVDSQVTMMFWYRQQPGQSLTLIATANQGSEATYESGFVIDKFPISRPNLTFSTLTVSNMSPEDSSIYLCSVEPGGNYGYTFGSGTRLTVV.

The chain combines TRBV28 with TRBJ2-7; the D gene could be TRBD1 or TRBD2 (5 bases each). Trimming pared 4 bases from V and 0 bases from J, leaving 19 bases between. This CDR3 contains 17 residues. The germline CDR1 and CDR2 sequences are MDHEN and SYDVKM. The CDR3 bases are TGTGCCAGCAGTTCCCCCCCGAGGGGCGAAAGCTCCTACGAGCAGTACTTC. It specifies CASSSPPRGESSYEQYF.

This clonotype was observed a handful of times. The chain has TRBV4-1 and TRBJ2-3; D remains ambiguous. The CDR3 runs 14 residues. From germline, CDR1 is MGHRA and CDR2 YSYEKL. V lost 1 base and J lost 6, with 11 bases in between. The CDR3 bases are TGCGCCAGCAGCCAAGCACCGGAAAGGGATACGCAGTATTTT. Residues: CASSQAPERDTQYF.

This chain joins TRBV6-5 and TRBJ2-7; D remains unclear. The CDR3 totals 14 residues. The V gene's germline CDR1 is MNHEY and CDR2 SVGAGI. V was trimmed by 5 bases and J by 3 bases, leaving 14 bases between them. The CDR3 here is CASSPDPASYEQYF. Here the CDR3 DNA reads TGTGCCAGCAGTCCGGACCCCGCCAGCTACGAGCAGTACTTC.

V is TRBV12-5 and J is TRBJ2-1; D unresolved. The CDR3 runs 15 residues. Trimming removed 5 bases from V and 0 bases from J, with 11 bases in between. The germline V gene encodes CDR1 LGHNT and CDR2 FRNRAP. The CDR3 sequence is CASGPRPDSYNEQFF. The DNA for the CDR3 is TGTGCTAGTGGTCCGAGGCCTGACTCCTACAATGAGCAGTTCTTC.

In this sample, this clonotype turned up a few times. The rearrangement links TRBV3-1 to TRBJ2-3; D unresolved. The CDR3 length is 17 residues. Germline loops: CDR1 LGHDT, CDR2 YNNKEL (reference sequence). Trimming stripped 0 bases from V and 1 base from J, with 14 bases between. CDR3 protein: CASSQDRSDTGTDTQYF. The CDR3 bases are TGTGCCAGCAGCCAAGATAGGTCCGACACTGGCACAGATACGCAGTATTTT.

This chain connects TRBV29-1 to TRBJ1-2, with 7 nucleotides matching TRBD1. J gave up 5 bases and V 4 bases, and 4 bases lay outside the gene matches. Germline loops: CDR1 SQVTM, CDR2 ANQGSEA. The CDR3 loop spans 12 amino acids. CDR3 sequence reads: CSVAGTEYGYTF. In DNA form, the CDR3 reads TGCAGCGTTGCCGGGACAGAGTATGGCTACACCTTC.

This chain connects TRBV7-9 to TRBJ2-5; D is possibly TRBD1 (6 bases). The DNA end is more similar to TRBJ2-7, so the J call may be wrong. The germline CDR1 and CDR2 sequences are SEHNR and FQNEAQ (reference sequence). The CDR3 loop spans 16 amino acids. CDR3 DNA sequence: TGTGCCAGCAGCTTGGCACTAGGACAGAGCTCCTACGAGCAGTACTTC. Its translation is CASSLALGQSSYEQYF.